The source of this T cell receptor beta chain is a study of OX40 agonist ivuxolimab in advanced cancers. Sequenced by immunoSEQ multiplex PCR; TCRdb stores in-frame clones only, minus some. The table lists under 85,000 clones, nearly 95% of them singletons, with approximately 11% in the top ten. Looked up from germline, CDR1 is MNHEY and CDR2 is SVGAGI. Trimming removed 0 bases from V and 6 bases from J, with 6 bases in between. This CDR3 comprises 12 residues. This specimen consisted of CD4+ or CD8+ T cells sorted from blood, obtained in a trial of the OX40 agonist ivuxolimab. The receptor was derived from an adult with an advanced solid tumor such as melanoma, head and neck, liver or kidney cancer. The V call is TRBV6-5, the J call TRBJ2-7; D call uncertain. CDR3 amino acids: CASSYSRVEQYF. The CDR3 DNA reads as TGTGCCAGCAGTTACTCACGCGTCGAGCAGTACTTC.